The present entry profiles one TCR beta chain with its context. TCRdb's copy holds only in-frame clones and misses some; the assay was immunoSEQ multiplex PCR. The sample gives 140,000 to 150,000 clones, roughly 80% of which show up once; 6.2% is in the top ten. The sample comes from a study of blood T cell repertoires in COVID-19. The overall study: The United States, Italy and Spain supplied acute and convalescent COVID-19 samples.

The participants were between roughly 18 and 89 years old and came from some 23 US areas. Cohorts were based on clinical histories the participants reported. Recovery among Cohort 3 donors was established by two negative PCRs, clearance, or symptom resolution. This CDR3 comprises 14 residues. In germline, CDR1 is GTSNPN, CDR2 SVGIG (reference sequence). The J segment lost 3 bases and the V segment lost 2 bases, leaving 6 bases of the junction unmatched. The chain recombines TRBV30 with TRBJ1-2, with 7 positions matching TRBD1. The TCR originated in a woman aged 35 to 49 who had recovered from COVID-19. Sample: PBMCs or T cells enriched from blood (not recorded which). The CDR3 region is CAWSPPGTDYGYTF. The DNA of the CDR3 is TGTGCCTGGAGTCCCCCCGGGACAGACTATGGCTACACCTTC.